Described below is a single T cell receptor (beta chain) sequence and its context. Clones were read by immunoSEQ multiplex PCR, and TCRdb kept only the in-frame ones, dropping some. The sample records more than 30,000 clones, about 89% being singletons. Germline V gives CDR1 ENHRY, CDR2 SYGVKD. V lost 2 bases and J lost 1, with 6 bases in between. There are 14 residues in the CDR3. The record originates from a study of STAT5B mutations in CD4+ large granular lymphocyte leukemia. The source of this sequence is a human donor in good health. The rearrangement links TRBV10-3 to TRBJ2-1; no clear D. The sequenced sample was CD4+ T cells from blood buffy coats. The CDR3 DNA follows: TGTGCCATCAGTGAGGGCAGGTCCTACAATGAGCAGTTCTTC. Amino acids: CAISEGRSYNEQFF.